A single sample is the source of the 13 T cell receptor beta chains below, sequenced in a study of T-cell memory formation after mild COVID-19. Each CDR3 protein is one row after TCRdb ran MiXCR on the 5' RACE reads. The table shows 430,000 or so distinct CDR3 sequences, with roughly 25% occurring only once. Material for sequencing was PBMCs or a T cell subset sorted from them (not recorded which). Source of these receptors: an adult woman who had mild COVID-19 (a few samples of this study predate the infection). Cell type and time point are not known.

This rearrangement joins TRBV5-1 to TRBJ2-2; 10 positions match TRBD2. From germline, CDR1 is SGHRS and CDR2 YFSETQ. The ends lost 2 bases at V and 1 base at J; junction bases unmatched: 8. The CDR3 contains 18 residues. CDR3 amino acids: CASSFSLLAGENTGELFF. The CDR3 DNA reads as TGCGCCAGCAGCTTCTCCTTGCTAGCGGGAGAGAACACCGGGGAGCTGTTTTTT.

As for this clonotype: One junction end does not reproduce the germline sequence, and a read error may be involved. The chain couples TRBV27 to TRBJ2-7; the D is unclear. The CDR3 runs 14 residues. Germline assignment: CDR1 MNHEY and CDR2 SMNVEV (reference sequence). This CDR3 is CASSLFASSNEQYF. In nucleotides, the CDR3 is TGTGCCAGCAGTTTATTTGCCTCCTCCAACGAGCAGTACTTC.

This clonotype was detected only once. V gene TRBV6-2 or TRBV6-3 combines with J gene TRBJ2-7; 8 bases fit TRBD1. CDR1 and CDR2 from the germline V gene are MNHEY and SVGEGT. The CDR3 loop spans 14 amino acids. V was pared by 6 bases and J by 3 bases, with 7 bases of the junction left unmatched. The CDR3 here is CASSIQGEYYEQYF. DNA of the CDR3: TGTGCCAGCAGCATACAGGGGGAATACTACGAGCAGTACTTC.

This clonotype was counted only a few times. V and J are TRBV18 and TRBJ1-5, with unresolved D. The CDR3 covers 14 residues. With 10 bases removed from V and 5 bases from J, the gap between germline ends came to 18 bases. From germline, CDR1 is KGHSH and CDR2 LQKENI. The CDR3: CATPDQITHQPQHF. The CDR3 DNA reads as TGTGCCACCCCCGACCAGATCACCCATCAGCCCCAGCATTTT.

The chain employs TRBV29-1 and TRBJ2-7; 7 bases align to TRBD1. This CDR3 is built from 15 residues. Germline CDR1 reads SQVTM; CDR2 reads ANQGSEA. With V trimmed by 0 bases and J by 0 bases, 5 bases remained unmatched. The CDR3 sequence is CSVEDGDSYSYEQYF. CDR3 coding DNA: TGCAGCGTTGAAGATGGGGACAGTTACTCCTACGAGCAGTACTTC.

This chain links TRBV7-2 with TRBJ2-2; D may match TRBD1 or TRBD2 (5 bases each). This CDR3 has 16 residues. CDR1 and CDR2 from the germline V gene are SGHTA and FQGNSA. V lost 4 bases to trimming and J lost 4 bases, with 16 bases between them. The chain's CDR3 is CASSSYLGVSTGELFF. In nucleotides, the CDR3 is TGTGCCAGCAGCTCTTACCTGGGGGTGAGCACCGGGGAGCTGTTTTTT.

The chain combines TRBV7-9 with TRBJ1-1, with TRBD1 matching over 7 bases. Germline V gene lookup returns CDR1 SEHNR and CDR2 FQNEAQ (reference sequence). The V gene end was trimmed by 4 bases and the J gene end by 3 bases; junction bases not matched to a gene: 5. The CDR3 consists of 14 residues. The CDR3 DNA reads TGTGCCAGCAGCTACTACAGGGGCGACACTGAAGCTTTCTTT. This gives the protein CASSYYRGDTEAFF.

The chain recombines TRBV20-1 with TRBJ2-7; TRBD1 aligns across 9 bases. Germline loops: CDR1 DFQATT, CDR2 SNEGSKA (reference sequence). The CDR3 sequence is 15 residues long. The ends lost 5 bases at V and 3 bases at J; junction bases unmatched: 11. CDR3 region: CSARRQGVTNYEQYF. DNA for the CDR3: TGCAGTGCTCGCCGACAGGGGGTGACTAACTACGAGCAGTACTTC.

The chain uses TRBV12-3 or TRBV12-4 and TRBJ1-1; D is undetermined. Trimming removed 3 bases at V and 6 bases at J, with 5 bases between. This CDR3 spans 11 amino acids. The DNA for the CDR3 is TGTGCCAGCAGTTTTAGGGCTGAAGCTTTCTTT. Encoded protein: CASSFRAEAFF.

This clonotype was detected only a few times. This chain connects TRBV12-3 or TRBV12-4 to TRBJ1-2, with D maybe TRBD1 (6 bases). CDR3 length: 17 residues. Trimming left V 7 bases short and J 4 bases short, with 25 bases between. The CDR3 protein is CASTSSDRGWGLYGYTF. The CDR3 nucleotides are TGTGCCAGCACCTCAAGTGACCGTGGGTGGGGGCTCTATGGCTACACCTTC.

In its sample, this clonotype was seen a few times. V and J are TRBV7-9 and TRBJ2-5; D remains unclear. The CDR3 runs 12 residues. V lost 2 bases, J lost 5 bases, and 6 bases lay in between. From germline, CDR1 is SEHNR and CDR2 FQNEAQ (reference sequence). The CDR3 coding sequence is TGTGCCAGCAGCTTATTATGGGAGACCCAGTACTTC. This translates into CASSLLWETQYF. Complete variable domain (other parts from reference TRBV7-9 and TRBJ2-5): DTGVSQNPRHKITKRGQNVTFRCDPISEHNRLYWYRQTLGQGPEFLTYFQNEAQLEKSRLLSDRFSAERPKGSFSTLEIQRTEQGDSAMYLCASSLLWETQYFGPGTRLLVL.

The chain links TRBV27 to TRBJ2-7, with D hard to call. CDR3 length: 14 residues. V was clipped by 5 bases and J by 3 bases, with 14 bases between them. Germline V gives CDR1 MNHEY, CDR2 SMNVEV (reference sequence). The CDR3 nucleotides are TGTGCCAGCAGTCCTGGGCCAGGATTCTACGAGCAGTACTTC. It yields the protein CASSPGPGFYEQYF.

This clonotype was recorded once. The J gene is TRBJ2-7, the V gene TRBV6-6; tentative D call: TRBD2 (5 bases). This CDR3 region has 14 residues. V was pared by 5 bases and J by 7 bases, with 18 bases between. The germline V gene has CDR1 MNHNY and CDR2 SVGAGI (reference sequence). CDR3 sequence: CASSGPPGRGEQYF. CDR3 DNA: TGTGCCAGCAGTGGGCCCCCAGGCAGAGGGGAGCAGTACTTC.